This TCR beta chain originates from a study of blood T cell repertoires in COVID-19. TCRdb keeps only in-frame clones here, not all; method: immunoSEQ multiplex PCR. The sample yields 250,000 to 350,000 clones, 70% to 90% seen once. In germline, CDR1 is SGHDT, CDR2 YYEEEE. CDR3 length: 14 residues. V lost 2 bases to trimming and J lost 3 bases; unmatched junction nucleotides: 2. Sequencing used peripheral blood. The TCR was taken from a woman in her twenties or thirties with active or convalescent COVID-19. The chain uses TRBV5-6 and TRBJ1-1; TRBD1 aligns across 9 bases. The CDR3 region is CASSFYRGHTEAFF. The CDR3 bases are TGTGCCAGCAGCTTTTACAGGGGGCACACTGAAGCTTTCTTT.